This entry lists 12 T cell receptor beta chains sequenced from one sample in a study of regulatory T cells in long-lasting Graves disease. The time point is: newly diagnosed GD, antithyroid drugs for less than 3 months. Researchers made the TCR library from RNA that was extracted from PBMCs. HTBI primers from iRepertoire and Arm-PCR of CDR3 regions yielded the TCR beta libraries. TCRdb ran MiXCR on the multiplex PCR reads and lists one entry per CDR3 protein. Found here are roughly 400,000 distinct CDR3 sequences, 16% of them singletons; the top ten hold about 23%. The sample also formed part of further work on T cells in Graves' hyperthyroidism and ophthalmopathy.

The source material was peripheral blood mononuclear cells (PBMCs), sampled at new diagnosis, from a patient treated with antithyroid drugs. These receptors were collected from a woman between 18 and 30 years old with Graves disease.

The V gene is TRBV5-1, the J gene TRBJ2-7; D is possibly TRBD1 (6 bases). Germline V gives CDR1 SGHRS, CDR2 YFSETQ. The CDR3 covers 15 residues. V dropped 5 bases and J dropped 5 bases, with 20 bases sitting between them. As DNA, the CDR3 is TGCGCCAGCAGACCCTATTCAGGGGAGTCTAACGAGCAGTACTTC. As protein: CASRPYSGESNEQYF.

This clonotype was detected many times. This sequence joins TRBV29-1 and TRBJ2-1; TRBD2 aligns across 10 bases. This CDR3 is 13 amino acids long. V was pared by 5 bases and J by 2 bases, with 0 bases of the junction left unmatched. CDR1 and CDR2 (germline): SQVTM, ANQGSEA. The CDR3 DNA reads TGCAGCGTTAGCGGGAGGGCCTACAATGAGCAGTTCTTC. Protein: CSVSGRAYNEQFF.

This chain joins TRBV3-1 and TRBJ1-1, with 7 bases identical to TRBD1. After removal of 7 bases from V and 1 base from J, the junction contained 6 bases not matched to a gene. Germline V CDR1 and CDR2: LGHDT, YNNKEL (reference sequence). This CDR3 region has 14 residues. In nucleotides, the CDR3 is TGTGCCAGCACTAAAACAGGGGCGAACACTGAAGCTTTCTTT. This sequence encodes CASTKTGANTEAFF.

This clonotype was seen ten or more times. The chain is built from TRBV18 and TRBJ2-4; no definite D call. The CDR3 is made up of 14 amino acids. The germline CDR1 and CDR2 sequences are KGHSH and LQKENI. V shed 1 base and J shed 4 bases, with 8 bases lying between them. In DNA form, the CDR3 reads TGTGCCAGCTCACCACTCGTTACGAAAAACATTCAGTACTTC. Protein product: CASSPLVTKNIQYF.

The chain joins TRBV6-2 or TRBV6-3 to TRBJ2-7, with TRBD1 as a possible D gene (5 bases). The CDR3 covers 13 residues. Germline CDR1 is MNHEY and CDR2 is SVGEGT. The V gene lost 2 bases and the J gene lost 2 bases, with 7 bases spanning the gap. As DNA, the CDR3 is TGTGCCAGCAGTTACGACAGAACCTACGAGCAGTACTTC. It is translated as CASSYDRTYEQYF.

This chain links TRBV30 with TRBJ1-1; D perhaps matches TRBD1 (5 bases). With 2 bases removed from V and 4 bases from J, the gap between germline ends came to 11 bases. CDR3 length equals 13 residues. CDR1 GTSNPN and CDR2 SVGIG come from the germline V gene (reference sequence). The CDR3 nucleotides are TGTGCCTGGAGTAACATGGGGGGCACTGAAGCTTTCTTT. Its translation: CAWSNMGGTEAFF.

This clonotype was seen repeatedly, ten times or more. The rearrangement links TRBV4-3 to TRBJ1-5; D is uncertain. V was trimmed by 3 bases and J by 2 bases, leaving 14 bases between them. Germline values: CDR1 LGHNA, CDR2 YSLEER. The CDR3 runs 16 residues. DNA of the CDR3: TGCGCCAGCAGCCAGGAGCGCGGGGTAGGCAATCAGCCCCAGCATTTT. Its protein is CASSQERGVGNQPQHF.

Many counts were recorded for this clonotype. The V and J genes are TRBV28 and TRBJ1-1; D might be TRBD1 (6 bases). Trimming cost V 6 bases and J 7 bases, with 12 bases left between them. This CDR3 is built from 12 residues. Germline CDR1 is MDHEN and CDR2 is SYDVKM. CDR3 region: CASRSPDSEAFF. Here the CDR3 DNA reads TGTGCCAGCAGGAGCCCGGACAGTGAAGCTTTCTTT.

This clonotype has just a few counts. Possible read error: a much larger clone is one base away. This is likely a read error, given that the CDR3 carries no conserved phenylalanine or tryptophan at its end. The chain couples TRBV29-1 to TRBJ2-5, with 10 positions matching TRBD1. The CDR3 covers 14 residues. After removal of 1 base from V and 1 base from J, the junction contained 0 bases not matched to a gene. Looked up from germline, CDR1 is SQVTM and CDR2 is ANQGSEA. CDR3 in DNA: TGCAGCGTTGAAGGGACAGGGGGCCAAGAGACCCAGTACCTC. Amino acids: CSVEGTGGQETQYL.

This clonotype came up a few times. One end of the junction varies from germline; a read error may be responsible. The J gene is TRBJ2-5, the V gene TRBV10-3; 8 bases map to TRBD1. The V gene's germline CDR1 is ENHRY and CDR2 SYGVKD. CDR3 length: 17 amino acids. The CDR3 protein is CASSEAGQGAVQETQYF. As DNA, the CDR3 is TGTGCCAGCAGTGAAGCTGGGCAGGGGGCCGTTCAAGAGACCCAGTACTTC.

This clonotype has a count of ten or more. For the CDR3, the DNA is TGCAGTGCTACACCGAGACAGGGGGCAATGGTCAATGAGCAGTTCTTC. It is translated as CSATPRQGAMVNEQFF. The rearrangement links TRBV20-1 to TRBJ2-1; TRBD1 aligns across 10 bases. The J segment lost 6 bases and the V segment lost 4 bases, leaving 12 bases of the junction unmatched. CDR1 and CDR2 from the germline V gene are DFQATT and SNEGSKA (reference sequence). This CDR3 is built from 16 residues.

A few counts support this clonotype. CDR3 sequence reads: CAILQGSGNTIYF. CDR3 sequence (DNA): TGTGCCATCCTCCAGGGGTCCGGAAACACCATATATTTT. The V call is TRBV10-3, the J call TRBJ1-3; possible D gene TRBD1, 6 bases. V lost 8 bases and J lost 4, with 12 bases in between. Per the germline V gene, CDR1 is ENHRY and CDR2 is SYGVKD. The CDR3 consists of 13 residues.